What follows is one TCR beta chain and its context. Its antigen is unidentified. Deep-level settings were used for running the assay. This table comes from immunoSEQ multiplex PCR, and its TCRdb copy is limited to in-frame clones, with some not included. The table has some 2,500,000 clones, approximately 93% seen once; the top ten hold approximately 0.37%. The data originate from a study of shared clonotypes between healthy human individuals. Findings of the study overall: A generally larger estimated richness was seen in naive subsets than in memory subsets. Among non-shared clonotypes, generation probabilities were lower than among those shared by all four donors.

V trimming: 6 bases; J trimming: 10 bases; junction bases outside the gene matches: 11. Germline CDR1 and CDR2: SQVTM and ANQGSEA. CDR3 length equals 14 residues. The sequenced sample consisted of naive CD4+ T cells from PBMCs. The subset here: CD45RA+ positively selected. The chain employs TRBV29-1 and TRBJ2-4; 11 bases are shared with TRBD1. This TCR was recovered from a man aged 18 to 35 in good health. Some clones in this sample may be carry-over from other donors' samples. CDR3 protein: CSVGQGAENGIQYF. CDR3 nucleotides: TGCAGCGTAGGACAGGGGGCTGAAAATGGAATTCAGTACTTC. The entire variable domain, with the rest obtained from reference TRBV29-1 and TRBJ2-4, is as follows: SAVISQKPSRDICQRGTSLTIQCQVDSQVTMMFWYRQQPGQSLTLIATANQGSEATYESGFVIDKFPISRPNLTFSTLTVSNMSPEDSSIYLCSVGQGAENGIQYFGAGTRLSVL.